These 6 T cell receptor beta chains were all obtained from the same sample, sequenced in a study of CD8 T cells in ankylosing spondylitis. Via MiXCR, TCRdb re-called the 5' RACE reads, giving one row per CDR3 protein. This table holds more than 300,000 distinct CDR3 sequences, roughly 8% found once. Points from the study as a whole: A TCR beta motif of about 8 highly homologous variants appeared characteristic of ankylosing spondylitis blood.

Antigens of these TCRs are unknown. Sequenced sample: blood, either unsorted or a sorted T cell fraction (not recorded which). The receptors shown here come from a male donor with ankylosing spondylitis.

The chain joins TRBV20-1 to TRBJ2-2, with 7 bases lining up with TRBD2. The CDR3 is made up of 13 amino acids. Germline V lookup: CDR1 DFQATT, CDR2 SNEGSKA (reference sequence). Unmatched junction bases numbered 3, after V lost 3 bases and J lost 5 bases. The CDR3 spells CSASDGGTGELFF. As DNA, the CDR3 is TGCAGTGCTAGCGACGGGGGGACCGGGGAGCTGTTTTTT.

J is TRBJ2-1 and V is TRBV11-2; a possible D gene is TRBD2 (7 bases). Germline values: CDR1 SGHAT, CDR2 FQNNGV. The CDR3 is made up of 17 amino acids. Between the trimmed V and J ends, which lost 0 bases and 9 bases, there was a span of 21 bases. CDR3 amino acids: CASSLEWGLAELGEQFF. As DNA, the CDR3 is TGTGCCAGCAGCTTAGAGTGGGGGCTAGCGGAGCTCGGTGAGCAGTTCTTC.

At least ten counts were recorded for this clonotype. The V and J genes are TRBV7-9 and TRBJ2-1; D is unclear. This CDR3 has 15 amino acids. V lost 5 bases and J 5 bases, leaving 16 bases between the germline ends. CDR1 and CDR2 (germline): SEHNR, FQNEAQ (reference sequence). CDR3 sequence: CASSPLLGADNEQFF. The CDR3 DNA follows: TGTGCCAGCAGCCCGCTACTGGGTGCGGACAATGAGCAGTTCTTC.

The chain links TRBV29-1 to TRBJ2-5; 7 bases align to TRBD1. Trimming took 4 bases from V and 9 from J; bases not matched to a gene: 11. The CDR3 runs 13 residues. Germline CDR1 is SQVTM and CDR2 is ANQGSEA. The CDR3 loop is CSVVRGTREAQYF. In DNA, the CDR3 is TGCAGCGTTGTCAGGGGGACACGTGAGGCCCAGTACTTC.

This clonotype showed up just a few times. The chain is built from TRBV28 and TRBJ2-7; D is possibly TRBD2 (5 bases). Trimming cost V 6 bases and J 2 bases, with 11 bases left between them. Germline V gene lookup returns CDR1 MDHEN and CDR2 SYDVKM. The CDR3 covers 13 residues. The CDR3 sequence is CASRADGTYEQYF. The CDR3 region has the DNA TGTGCCAGCAGAGCCGACGGGACCTACGAGCAGTACTTC. The full variable domain, rest sourced from reference TRBV28 and TRBJ2-7, is DVKVTQSSRYLVKRTGEKVFLECVQDMDHENMFWYRQDPGLGLRLIYFSYDVKMKEKGDIPEGYSVSREKKERFSLILESASTNQTSMYLCASRADGTYEQYFGPGTRLTVT.

Many counts were recorded for this clonotype. The CDR3 coding sequence is TGCAGCGTTGAAGAAACTGGAGGCAATCAGCCCCAGCATTTT. It codes for CSVEETGGNQPQHF. J is TRBJ1-5 and V is TRBV29-1; the D is unclear. This CDR3 has 14 residues. Deletions cut 0 bases from V and 2 bases from J, with 8 bases between. Germline CDR1 SQVTM, CDR2 ANQGSEA.